This T cell receptor beta chain was retrieved from a study of blood T cell repertoires in COVID-19. Study in general: The origin of the acute and convalescent COVID-19 samples was the United States, Italy and Spain. T cells, B-cell-depleted T cells, or PBMCs provided the cDNA or gDNA that served as material.

Under the authors' procedure: Amplification with reference gene primers provided the estimates of nucleated cell counts. The method was immunoSEQ multiplex PCR; TCRdb's version includes in-frame clones alone and lacks a portion of them. The V and J calls and clone size were taken over from that table, and D and trimming were inferred from the DNA. The sample yields hundreds of thousands of clones, about nine tenths seen once. The table lists this clone with a few counts. Seattle patients were enrolled while actively infected and followed longitudinally. This receptor was identified in a man aged 50 or older with COVID-19, enrolled during active disease. Sample: peripheral blood.

This CDR3 is CASRTSGNYNEQFF. Here the CDR3 DNA reads TGTGCCAGCAGAACAAGCGGCAACTACAATGAGCAGTTCTTC. The chain carries TRBV25-1 and TRBJ2-1; D perhaps matches TRBD2 (5 bases). The CDR3 has 14 residues. The germline CDR1 and CDR2 sequences are MGHDK and SYGVNS. V shed 6 bases and J shed 3 bases, with 12 bases lying between them.